Below, 32 T cell receptor beta chains from the same sample are listed, as sequenced in a study of control samples from healthy donors and cancer patients. TCRdb keeps only in-frame clones here, not all; method: immunoSEQ multiplex PCR. This repertoire shows 150,000 to 190,000 clones, about 93% found once; its top ten account for 2% to 2.5%. Sequencing was performed on blood. The receptors come from a man over 45 in good health.

The rearrangement uses TRBV6-4 and TRBJ1-1; possibly TRBD1 for D (6 bases). V dropped 0 bases and J dropped 5 bases, with 7 bases sitting between them. CDR3 length equals 13 residues. The germline gives CDR1 MRHNA, CDR2 SNTAGT. Here the CDR3 DNA reads TGTGCCAGCAGTGACTCGAGGGGGACTGAAGCTTTCTTT. Translated, it gives CASSDSRGTEAFF.

The rearrangement uses TRBV5-1 and TRBJ2-1; 7 bases fit TRBD1. V lost 0 bases and J lost 0; bases outside the gene matches: 3. This CDR3 comprises 16 residues. CDR1 is SGHRS, CDR2 YFSETQ, per germline. The CDR3, as DNA: TGCGCCAGCAGCTTGGGGGGACAGAGCTCCTACAATGAGCAGTTCTTC. Amino acids: CASSLGGQSSYNEQFF.

This chain connects TRBV14 to TRBJ2-2; 7 nucleotides agree with TRBD2. V lost 1 base to trimming and J lost 6 bases; unmatched junction nucleotides: 5. Germline CDR1 and CDR2: SGHDN and FVKESK. The CDR3 has 15 residues. CDR3 loop: CASSQVVSGPGELFF. CDR3 bases: TGTGCCAGCAGCCAAGTTGTTAGCGGGCCCGGGGAGCTGTTTTTT.

The V call is TRBV5-1, the J call TRBJ1-2, with D possibly being TRBD1 (6 bases). The V gene lost 7 bases and the J gene lost 7 bases, with 23 bases spanning the gap. Germline V gene sequence: CDR1 SGHRS, CDR2 YFSETQ. The CDR3 loop spans 15 amino acids. DNA of the CDR3: TGCGCCAGCCGGGCCGAACAGGGCGTCACCCGTGGCTACACCTTC. Its protein product is CASRAEQGVTRGYTF.

V and J are TRBV4-1 and TRBJ1-4, with D hard to call. This CDR3 is 13 amino acids long. Germline-derived CDR1 and CDR2 are MGHRA and YSYEKL. Trimming shortened V by 4 bases and J by 5 bases, and 8 bases separated the two germline ends. CDR3 region: CASSRVQNEKLFF. CDR3 coding DNA: TGCGCCAGCAGCCGGGTCCAGAATGAAAAACTGTTTTTT.

The gene calls are TRBV5-4 and TRBJ2-5; 11 nucleotides match TRBD2. This CDR3 has 15 amino acids. The germline gives CDR1 SGHNT, CDR2 YYREEE (reference sequence). V dropped 4 bases and J dropped 5; count of bases not matched to a gene: 7. The CDR3 reads CASSETSGSFETQYF. Written as DNA, the CDR3 is TGTGCCAGCAGCGAAACTAGCGGGAGTTTCGAGACCCAGTACTTC.

The table lists this clone with a count of one. J is TRBJ2-1 and V is TRBV6-5; possibly TRBD1 or TRBD2 for D (5 bases each). The CDR3 is 13 amino acids. Looked up from germline, CDR1 is MNHEY and CDR2 is SVGAGI. Trimming left V 1 base short and J 9 bases short, with 10 bases between. The CDR3 loop reads CASSYFSGGEQFF. CDR3 in DNA: TGTGCCAGCAGTTACTTTAGTGGGGGTGAGCAGTTCTTC.

The V call is TRBV9, the J call TRBJ1-4, with a weak D call TRBD1 (6 bases). V lost 2 bases to trimming and J lost 7 bases, with 12 bases between them. This CDR3 is built from 14 residues. From germline, CDR1 is SGDLS and CDR2 YYNGEE. The CDR3 bases are TGTGCCAGCAGCGTGGGGGGCCGAGGTGAAAAACTGTTTTTT. It encodes CASSVGGRGEKLFF.

This clone was seen once. V gene TRBV7-9 combines with J gene TRBJ2-7; no definite D call. The CDR3 has 11 amino acids. V lost 6 bases, J lost 7 bases, and 10 bases lay in between. Germline V CDR1 and CDR2: SEHNR, FQNEAQ (reference sequence). The DNA for the CDR3 is TGTGCCAGCAGAAGCCTGGGGGAGCAGTACTTC. This sequence encodes CASRSLGEQYF.

This rearrangement joins TRBV5-3 to TRBJ1-2; 11 nucleotides align to TRBD1. TRBV5-3 is an open reading frame, and its role is uncertain. This CDR3 has 16 residues. V dropped 3 bases and J dropped 4; count of bases not matched to a gene: 8. The CDR3 coding sequence is TGTGCCAGAAGCTCCAAGGACAGGGGGCGCGTCTATGGCTACACCTTC. Its translation: CARSSKDRGRVYGYTF.

The chain combines TRBV29-1 with TRBJ2-1, with 7 bases matching TRBD2. Per germline, CDR1 SQVTM and CDR2 ANQGSEA. The CDR3 totals 13 residues. Unmatched junction bases numbered 3, after V lost 3 bases and J lost 4 bases. The CDR3 DNA follows: TGCAGCGTTGAGCGGGAGCTATACAATGAGCAGTTCTTC. The encoded protein is CSVERELYNEQFF.

The CDR3 loop is CASSRDRGSYEQYF. As DNA, the CDR3 is TGTGCCAGCTCGCGGGACAGGGGCTCCTACGAGCAGTACTTC. V usage is TRBV18 and J usage is TRBJ2-7; TRBD1 agrees at 10 bases. V was clipped by 6 bases and J by 0 bases; unmatched bases: 2. This CDR3 contains 14 residues. Germline lookup yields CDR1 KGHSH and CDR2 LQKENI.

The CDR3 spells CASSRATLNTEAFF. In nucleotides, the CDR3 is TGTGCCAGCAGCCGGGCAACCTTGAACACTGAAGCTTTCTTT. The rearrangement uses TRBV7-9 and TRBJ1-1; D unclear. V dropped 5 bases and J dropped 0 bases, with 10 bases sitting between them. Germline V gene data show CDR1 as SEHNR and CDR2 as FQNEAQ (reference sequence). The CDR3 length is 14 residues.

This chain connects TRBV6-6 to TRBJ2-3, with D perhaps TRBD1 (5 bases). Deletions cut 8 bases from V and 6 bases from J, with 24 bases between. Germline V gives CDR1 MNHNY, CDR2 SVGAGI (reference sequence). The CDR3 loop spans 16 amino acids. This CDR3 is CASGNRQSRIFDTQYF. The CDR3 bases are TGTGCCAGCGGGAACCGACAGAGTAGGATTTTCGATACGCAGTATTTT.

The rearrangement joins TRBV15 to TRBJ2-2, with TRBD1 identical over 9 bases. This CDR3 contains 15 residues. With 3 bases clipped from V and 1 base from J, the junction kept 0 bases outside the gene matches. Germline assignment: CDR1 LNHNV and CDR2 YYDKDF (reference sequence). CDR3 bases: TGTGCCACCAGCAGGGGACAGGGGAACACCGGGGAGCTGTTTTTT. As protein: CATSRGQGNTGELFF.

In this sample, this clone turned up once. Within the sample, other DNA sequences also encode this same CDR3. The V call is TRBV5-6, the J call TRBJ2-5; 9 bases agree with TRBD1. Germline V gene lookup returns CDR1 SGHDT and CDR2 YYEEEE. The CDR3 length is 14 residues. J gave up 4 bases and V 4 bases, and 5 bases lay outside the gene matches. CDR3 bases: TGTGCCAGCAGCCTCGGACAGGGGAGAGAGACCCAGTACTTC. Its translation is CASSLGQGRETQYF.

This clone was observed a handful of times. V usage is TRBV2 and J usage is TRBJ1-5; a weak D match, TRBD1 (6 bases). Germline CDR1 reads SNHLY; CDR2 reads FYNNEI. The CDR3 runs to 14 residues. V was pared by 6 bases and J by 3 bases, with 12 bases between. The CDR3 region is CASRIGQSNQPQHF. CDR3 coding DNA: TGTGCCAGCAGGATCGGACAGTCCAATCAGCCCCAGCATTTT.

J is TRBJ1-1 and V is TRBV18, with TRBD1 matching 7 bases. CDR1 and CDR2 (germline): KGHSH, LQKENI. The CDR3 consists of 13 residues. With V trimmed by 5 bases and J by 5 bases, 5 bases remained unmatched. CDR3 sequence reads: CASSTTGNTEAFF. Here the CDR3 DNA reads TGTGCCAGCTCAACGACAGGGAATACTGAAGCTTTCTTT.

The DNA of the CDR3 is TGTGCCAGCAGCTCGAGACAGCGCCCTACCTATGGCTACACCTTC. Its translation is CASSSRQRPTYGYTF. V gene TRBV7-2 combines with J gene TRBJ1-2, with a weak D call TRBD1 (5 bases). The germline V and J ends were trimmed by 4 bases and 4 bases, with 16 bases remaining between them. CDR1 and CDR2 from the germline V gene are SGHTA and FQGNSA. The CDR3 covers 15 residues.

V is TRBV24-1 and J is TRBJ2-2; the match to TRBD1 covers 7 bases. Germline CDR1 and CDR2: KGHDR and SFDVKD. V shed 5 bases and J 2 bases; nucleotides not matched to a gene: 13. The CDR3 loop spans 18 amino acids. The CDR3 DNA reads as TGTGCCACCAGTGGGCCCGGGACCGGGACAGTTAACACCGGGGAGCTGTTTTTT. It encodes CATSGPGTGTVNTGELFF.

This chain connects TRBV7-6 to TRBJ2-7; 11 nucleotides match TRBD2. Per the germline V gene, CDR1 is SGHVS and CDR2 is FNYEAQ. The ends lost 0 bases at V and 7 bases at J; junction bases unmatched: 5. The CDR3 extends over 15 amino acids. The CDR3 loop reads CASSLALAGAGEQYF. The CDR3 DNA sequence: TGTGCCAGCAGCTTAGCACTAGCGGGAGCCGGAGAGCAGTACTTC.

The rearrangement links TRBV6-5 to TRBJ2-7; 8 bases are a match to TRBD1. Germline lookup yields CDR1 MNHEY and CDR2 SVGAGI. V dropped 5 bases and J dropped 2; count of bases not matched to a gene: 5. The CDR3 covers 14 residues. In DNA form, the CDR3 reads TGTGCCAGCAGTACGAGGACAGGGCCCTACGAGCAGTACTTC. It encodes CASSTRTGPYEQYF.

V gene TRBV6-5 combines with J gene TRBJ1-2; TRBD1 agrees at 8 bases. The germline CDR1 and CDR2 sequences are MNHEY and SVGAGI. The CDR3 has 13 amino acids. Trimming at V came to 4 bases and at J to 10 bases, leaving 8 bases not matched to a gene. The CDR3 reads CASSLDRVGDYTF. CDR3 DNA sequence: TGTGCCAGCAGTTTGGACAGGGTAGGGGACTACACCTTC.

CDR3 region: CASKGTTSGRNYNEQFF. Written as DNA, the CDR3 is TGTGCCAGCAAGGGGACGACTAGCGGGAGGAATTACAATGAGCAGTTCTTC. The chain links TRBV2 to TRBJ2-1; 13 bases are shared with TRBD2. The germline V gene encodes CDR1 SNHLY and CDR2 FYNNEI. V dropped 7 bases and J dropped 4; count of bases not matched to a gene: 10. CDR3 length: 17 amino acids.

The chain couples TRBV4-1 to TRBJ2-3; D gene ambiguous. CDR3 length: 17 amino acids. V gave up 6 bases and J gave up 2 bases, with 21 bases separating them. The V gene's germline CDR1 is MGHRA and CDR2 YSYEKL. CDR3 in amino acids: CASRGLSEGNLTDTQYF. For the CDR3, the DNA is TGCGCCAGCAGGGGGTTGAGTGAAGGGAACCTCACAGATACGCAGTATTTT.

The sample holds one count of this clone. The chain joins TRBV28 to TRBJ2-1, with 11 bases fitting TRBD2. V lost 5 bases, J lost 7 bases, and 7 bases stayed unmatched. Looked up from germline, CDR1 is MDHEN and CDR2 is SYDVKM. The CDR3 length is 15 residues. CDR3 sequence: CASSPTSGRDNEQFF. The DNA of the CDR3 is TGTGCCAGCAGTCCAACTAGCGGGAGAGATAATGAGCAGTTCTTC.

The rearrangement joins TRBV19 to TRBJ2-7; a possible D gene is TRBD1 (7 bases). The CDR3 extends over 15 amino acids. Trimming stripped 3 bases from V and 2 bases from J, with 14 bases between. Germline lookup yields CDR1 LNHDA and CDR2 SQIVND (reference sequence). Here the CDR3 reads CASSMMAGGTYEQYF. The CDR3 nucleotides read TGTGCCAGTAGTATGATGGCAGGGGGGACCTACGAGCAGTACTTC.

There are a few counts of this clone. The chain couples TRBV27 to TRBJ2-1; 9 bases line up with TRBD2. V dropped 3 bases and J dropped 7; count of bases not matched to a gene: 1. The CDR3 has 13 amino acids. Germline CDR1 and CDR2: MNHEY and SMNVEV (reference sequence). The DNA for the CDR3 is TGTGCCAGCAGTTTTAGCGGGAGAAATGAGCAGTTCTTC. Protein product: CASSFSGRNEQFF.

The chain carries TRBV28 and TRBJ2-7, with a weak D call TRBD2 (5 bases). The CDR3 has 16 residues. The V gene's germline CDR1 is MDHEN and CDR2 SYDVKM. V was clipped by 5 bases and J by 2 bases, with 19 bases between them. The CDR3 bases are TGTGCCAGCAGTCCACCCCCGGGGAGCGGAGCCTACGAGCAGTACTTC. Protein: CASSPPPGSGAYEQYF.

The CDR3 nucleotides read TGTGCCAGCAGAAATGGATCCAAAGAGACCCAGTACTTC. It yields the protein CASRNGSKETQYF. The chain has TRBV5-4 and TRBJ2-5, with D unclear. CDR1 is SGHNT, CDR2 YYREEE, per germline (reference sequence). CDR3 length equals 13 residues. Trimming pared 5 bases from V and 3 bases from J, leaving 11 bases between.

The V and J genes are TRBV2 and TRBJ1-5; D uncertain. V was shortened by 3 bases and J by 0 bases, with 6 bases between the two germline ends. The CDR3 contains 14 residues. Germline CDR1 is SNHLY and CDR2 is FYNNEI. CDR3 sequence: CASSDKYSNQPQHF. The CDR3, as DNA: TGTGCCAGCAGTGACAAGTATAGCAATCAGCCCCAGCATTTT.

The rearrangement uses TRBV4-1 and TRBJ2-7; perhaps TRBD2 as D (6 bases). The CDR3 extends over 15 amino acids. Trimming left V 0 bases short and J 7 bases short, with 16 bases between. The germline CDR1 and CDR2 sequences are MGHRA and YSYEKL. Here the CDR3 reads CASSQEGGGAREQYF. The CDR3 coding sequence is TGCGCCAGCAGCCAAGAGGGAGGCGGGGCGAGGGAGCAGTACTTC.